The TCR beta chain under discussion was sequenced for a study of blood T cell repertoires in COVID-19. About the research overall: Acute and convalescent COVID-19 specimens originated in the United States, Italy and Spain. T cells, B-cell-depleted T cells, or PBMCs provided the cDNA or gDNA that served as material.

Original processing notes: For nucleated cells, counts were estimated from reference gene primer amplification. Some clones are missing from TCRdb's copy, which holds only in-frame ones; the method was immunoSEQ multiplex PCR. For V, J and clone size, that table is used; D and trimming come from the DNA. Of more than 200,000 clones in the sample, more than 70% are singletons; the top ten hold 2% to 2.5%. The CDR3 length is 11 residues. Germline values: CDR1 SGHRS, CDR2 YFSETQ. J gave up 8 bases and V 5 bases, and 1 base lay outside the gene matches. This chain uses TRBV5-1 with TRBJ1-1; 9 bases are shared with TRBD1. The sequence was obtained from a woman in her thirties or forties who had recovered from COVID-19. The sequenced material came from peripheral blood. The CDR3 spells CASRTGGEAFF. The CDR3 coding sequence is TGCGCCAGCAGGACAGGGGGGGAAGCTTTCTTT. The whole variable domain, remainder taken from reference TRBV5-1 and TRBJ1-1, is KAGVTQTPRYLIKTRGQQVTLSCSPISGHRSVSWYQQTPGQGLQFLFEYFSETQRNKGNFPGRFSGRQFSNSRSEMNVSTLELGDSALYLCASRTGGEAFFGQGTRLTVV.